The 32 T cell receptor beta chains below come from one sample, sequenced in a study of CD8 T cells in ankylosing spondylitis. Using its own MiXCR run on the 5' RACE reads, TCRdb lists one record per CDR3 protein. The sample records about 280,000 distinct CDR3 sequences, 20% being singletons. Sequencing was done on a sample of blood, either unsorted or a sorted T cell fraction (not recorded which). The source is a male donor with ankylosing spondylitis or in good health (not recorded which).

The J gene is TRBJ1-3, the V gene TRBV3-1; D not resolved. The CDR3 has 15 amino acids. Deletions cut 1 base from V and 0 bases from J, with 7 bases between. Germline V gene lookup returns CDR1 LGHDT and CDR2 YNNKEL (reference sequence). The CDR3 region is CASSQVLGSGNTIYF. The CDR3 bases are TGTGCCAGCAGCCAAGTCTTGGGCTCTGGAAACACCATATATTTT.

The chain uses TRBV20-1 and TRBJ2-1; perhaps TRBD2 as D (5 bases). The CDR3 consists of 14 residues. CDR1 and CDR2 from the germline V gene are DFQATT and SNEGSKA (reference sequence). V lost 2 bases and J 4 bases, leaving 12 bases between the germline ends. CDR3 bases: TGCAGTGCTAGAAGGACTGGACGGTACAATGAGCAGTTCTTC. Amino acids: CSARRTGRYNEQFF.

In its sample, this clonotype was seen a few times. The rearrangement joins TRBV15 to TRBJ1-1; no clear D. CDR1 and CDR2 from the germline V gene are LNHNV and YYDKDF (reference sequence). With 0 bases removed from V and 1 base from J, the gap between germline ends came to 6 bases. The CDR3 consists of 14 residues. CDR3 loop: CATSRELQNTEAFF. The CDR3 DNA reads TGTGCCACCAGCAGAGAATTACAGAACACTGAAGCTTTCTTT.

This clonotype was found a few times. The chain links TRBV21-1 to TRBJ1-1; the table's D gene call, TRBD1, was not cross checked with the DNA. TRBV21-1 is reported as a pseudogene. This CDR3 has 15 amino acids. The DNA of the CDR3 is TGTGCCAGCAGTCGACAGGGGTGGAGGGACACTGAAGCTTTCTTT. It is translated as CASSRQGWRDTEAFF.

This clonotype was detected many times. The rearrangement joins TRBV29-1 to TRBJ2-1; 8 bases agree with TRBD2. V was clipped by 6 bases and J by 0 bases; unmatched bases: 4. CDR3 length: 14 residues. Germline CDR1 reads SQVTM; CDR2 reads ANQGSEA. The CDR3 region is CSVASGSSYNEQFF. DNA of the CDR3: TGCAGCGTCGCAAGCGGGAGCTCCTACAATGAGCAGTTCTTC.

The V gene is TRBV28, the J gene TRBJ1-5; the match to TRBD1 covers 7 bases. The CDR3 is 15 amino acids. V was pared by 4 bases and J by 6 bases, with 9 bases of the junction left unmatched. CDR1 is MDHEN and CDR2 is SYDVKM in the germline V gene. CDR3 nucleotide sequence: TGTGCCAGCAGTTCCCGACAGGGTCTTAGTCAGCCCCAGCATTTT. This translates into CASSSRQGLSQPQHF.

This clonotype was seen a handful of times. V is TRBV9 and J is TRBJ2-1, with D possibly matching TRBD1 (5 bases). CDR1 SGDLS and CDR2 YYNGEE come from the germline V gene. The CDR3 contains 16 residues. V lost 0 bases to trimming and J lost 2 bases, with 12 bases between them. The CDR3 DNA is TGTGCCAGCAGCGTAGTGAGCAGGGCCACCTACAATGAGCAGTTCTTC. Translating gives CASSVVSRATYNEQFF.

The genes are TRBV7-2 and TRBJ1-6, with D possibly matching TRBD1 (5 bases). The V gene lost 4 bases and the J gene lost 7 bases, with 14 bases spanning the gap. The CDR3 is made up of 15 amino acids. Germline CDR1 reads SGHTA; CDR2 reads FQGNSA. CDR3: CASSSRRRDNSPLHF. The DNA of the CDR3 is TGTGCCAGCAGCTCAAGGCGGAGGGACAATTCACCCCTCCACTTT.

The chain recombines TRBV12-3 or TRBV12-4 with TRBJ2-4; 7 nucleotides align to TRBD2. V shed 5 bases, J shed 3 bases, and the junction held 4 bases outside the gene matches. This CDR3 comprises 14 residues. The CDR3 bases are TGTGCCAGCAGTACTAGCGCCGACAAAAACATTCAGTACTTC. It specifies CASSTSADKNIQYF.

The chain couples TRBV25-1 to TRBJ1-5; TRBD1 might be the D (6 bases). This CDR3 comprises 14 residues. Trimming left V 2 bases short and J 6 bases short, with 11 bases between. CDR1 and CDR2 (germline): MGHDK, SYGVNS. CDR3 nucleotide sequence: TGTGCCAGCAGTGAACCCGGAGGGGGTCAGCCCCAGCATTTT. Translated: CASSEPGGGQPQHF.

The CDR3 DNA follows: TGTGCCAGCAGCTCGGGACAGGGGGCGCCCGGGGAGCTGTTTTTT. It translates to CASSSGQGAPGELFF. The V gene is TRBV7-6, the J gene TRBJ2-2, with 12 nucleotides matching TRBD1. The germline V gene encodes CDR1 SGHVS and CDR2 FNYEAQ. The CDR3 totals 15 residues. The J segment lost 6 bases and the V segment lost 4 bases, leaving 3 bases of the junction unmatched.

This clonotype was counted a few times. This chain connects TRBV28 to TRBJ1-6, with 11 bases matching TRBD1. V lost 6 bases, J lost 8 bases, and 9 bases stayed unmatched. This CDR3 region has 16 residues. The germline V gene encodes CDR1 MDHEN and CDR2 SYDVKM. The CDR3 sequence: CASSPPWGQGDSPLHF. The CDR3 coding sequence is TGTGCCAGCAGCCCTCCGTGGGGACAGGGGGATTCACCCCTCCACTTT.

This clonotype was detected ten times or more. The CDR3 nucleotides are TGCAGCGCTGGGACTGGGGGAAACTATGGCTACACCTTC. Translation: CSAGTGGNYGYTF. This sequence joins TRBV29-1 and TRBJ1-2; TRBD1 might be the D (5 bases). The CDR3 is 13 amino acids. V shed 7 bases and J shed 2 bases, with 14 bases lying between them. CDR1 is SQVTM and CDR2 is ANQGSEA in the germline V gene.

CDR3 nucleotide sequence: TGTGCCATCAGTGCGTTTCCCGGGACAGGACTTAGCACCGGGGAGCTGTTTTTT. Protein sequence: CAISAFPGTGLSTGELFF. V and J are TRBV10-3 and TRBJ2-2; 8 bases match TRBD1. CDR3 length: 18 residues. In germline, CDR1 is ENHRY, CDR2 SYGVKD. The J segment lost 4 bases and the V segment lost 4 bases, leaving 14 bases of the junction unmatched.

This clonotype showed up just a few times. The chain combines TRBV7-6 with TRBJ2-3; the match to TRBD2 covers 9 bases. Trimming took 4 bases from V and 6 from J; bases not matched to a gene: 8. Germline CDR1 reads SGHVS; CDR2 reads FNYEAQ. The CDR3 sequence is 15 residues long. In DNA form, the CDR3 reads TGTGCCAGCAGCTCCCCTAGCGGGGTTGGGGATACGCAGTATTTT. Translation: CASSSPSGVGDTQYF. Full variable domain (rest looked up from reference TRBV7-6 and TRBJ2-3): GAGVSQSPRYKVTKRGQDVALRCDPISGHVSLYWYRQALGQGPEFLTYFNYEAQQDKSGLPNDRFSAERPEGSISTLTIQRTEQRDSAMYRCASSSPSGVGDTQYFGPGTRLTVL.

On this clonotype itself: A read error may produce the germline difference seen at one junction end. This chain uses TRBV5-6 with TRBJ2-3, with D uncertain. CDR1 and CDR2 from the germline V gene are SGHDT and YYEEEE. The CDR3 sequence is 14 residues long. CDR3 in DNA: TGTACCAGCAGCTTGGTAGGCAGAGCGGATACGCAGTATTTT. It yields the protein CTSSLVGRADTQYF.

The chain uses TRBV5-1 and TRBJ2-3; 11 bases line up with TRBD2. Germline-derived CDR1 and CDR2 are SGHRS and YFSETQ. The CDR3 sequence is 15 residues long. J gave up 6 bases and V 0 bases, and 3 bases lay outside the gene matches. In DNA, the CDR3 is TGCGCCAGCAGCTTGGAACTAGCGGGAGTGGATACGCAGTATTTT. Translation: CASSLELAGVDTQYF.

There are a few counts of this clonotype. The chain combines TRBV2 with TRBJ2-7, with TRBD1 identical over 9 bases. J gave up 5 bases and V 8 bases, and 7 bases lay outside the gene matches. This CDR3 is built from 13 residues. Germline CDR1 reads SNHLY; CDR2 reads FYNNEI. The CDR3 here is CASRRDRDNEQYV. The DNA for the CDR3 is TGTGCCAGCCGCCGGGACAGGGACAACGAGCAGTACGTC.

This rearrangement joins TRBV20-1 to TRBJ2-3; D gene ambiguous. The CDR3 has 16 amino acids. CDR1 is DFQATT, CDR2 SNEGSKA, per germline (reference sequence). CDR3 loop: CSTLGGVLSSTDTQYF. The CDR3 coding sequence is TGCAGCACCTTGGGCGGAGTCCTATCTAGCACAGATACGCAGTATTTT.

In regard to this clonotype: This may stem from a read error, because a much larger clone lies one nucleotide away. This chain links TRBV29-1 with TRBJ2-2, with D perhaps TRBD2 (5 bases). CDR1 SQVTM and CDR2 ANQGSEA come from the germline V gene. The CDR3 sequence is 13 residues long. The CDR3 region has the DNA TGCAGCGTTGGAGACTCGCACACCGGGGAGCCGTTTTTT. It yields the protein CSVGDSHTGEPFF.

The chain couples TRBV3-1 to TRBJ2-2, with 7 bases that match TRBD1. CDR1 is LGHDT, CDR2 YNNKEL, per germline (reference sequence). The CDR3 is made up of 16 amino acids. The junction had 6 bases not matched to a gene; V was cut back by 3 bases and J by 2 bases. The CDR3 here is CASSQPGTANTGELFF. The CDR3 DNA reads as TGTGCCAGCAGCCAGCCCGGGACAGCTAACACCGGGGAGCTGTTTTTT.

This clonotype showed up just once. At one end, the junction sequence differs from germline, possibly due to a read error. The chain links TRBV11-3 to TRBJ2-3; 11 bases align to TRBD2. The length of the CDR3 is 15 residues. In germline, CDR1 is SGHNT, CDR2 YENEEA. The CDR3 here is CASSAGLAVTDMQYF. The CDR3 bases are TGTGCCAGCAGCGCGGGACTAGCGGTCACAGATATGCAGTATTTT.

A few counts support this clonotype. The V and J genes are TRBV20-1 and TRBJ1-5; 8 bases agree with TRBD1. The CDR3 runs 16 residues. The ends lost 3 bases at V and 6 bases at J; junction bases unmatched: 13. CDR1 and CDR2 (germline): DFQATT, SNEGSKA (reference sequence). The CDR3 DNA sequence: TGCAGTGCTAGTATGGTGGGGCAGGGGGCTGGTCAGCCCCAGCATTTT. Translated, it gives CSASMVGQGAGQPQHF.

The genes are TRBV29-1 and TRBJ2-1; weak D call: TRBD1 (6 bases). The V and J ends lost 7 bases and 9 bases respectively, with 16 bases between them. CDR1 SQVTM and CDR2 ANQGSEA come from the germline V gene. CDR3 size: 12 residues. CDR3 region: CSGGGQGGEQFF. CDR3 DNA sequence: TGCAGCGGTGGGGGCCAGGGCGGTGAGCAGTTCTTC.

The DNA for the CDR3 is TGCGCCAGCAGCGCCGACGAGGGACTAGCGGGCCCCCCCTCCTACAATGAGCAGTTCTTC. This codes for CASSADEGLAGPPSYNEQFF. V and J are TRBV5-1 and TRBJ2-1; TRBD2 matches 12 bases. The V segment lost 4 bases and the J segment 0 bases; nucleotides outside the gene matches: 14. The CDR3 loop spans 20 amino acids. CDR1 is SGHRS and CDR2 is YFSETQ in the germline V gene. The full variable domain, its missing parts supplied by reference TRBV5-1 and TRBJ2-1, is KAGVTQTPRYLIKTRGQQVTLSCSPISGHRSVSWYQQTPGQGLQFLFEYFSETQRNKGNFPGRFSGRQFSNSRSEMNVSTLELGDSALYLCASSADEGLAGPPSYNEQFFGPGTRLTVL.

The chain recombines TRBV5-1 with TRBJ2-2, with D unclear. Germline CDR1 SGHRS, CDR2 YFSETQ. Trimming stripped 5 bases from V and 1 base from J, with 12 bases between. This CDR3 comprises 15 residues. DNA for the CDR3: TGCGCCAGCAGGGCCTGGGCAGAGAACACCGGGGAGCTGTTTTTT. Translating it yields CASRAWAENTGELFF. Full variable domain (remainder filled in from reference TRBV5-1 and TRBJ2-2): KAGVTQTPRYLIKTRGQQVTLSCSPISGHRSVSWYQQTPGQGLQFLFEYFSETQRNKGNFPGRFSGRQFSNSRSEMNVSTLELGDSALYLCASRAWAENTGELFFGEGSRLTVL.

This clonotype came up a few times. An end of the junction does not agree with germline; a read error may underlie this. CDR3 DNA sequence: TGTGCTAGCAGCCTCGACTACAATCAAGAGACCCAGTACTTC. Residues: CASSLDYNQETQYF. V usage is TRBV7-7 and J usage is TRBJ2-5; D is possibly TRBD2 (5 bases). The V gene's germline CDR1 is SSHAT and CDR2 FNYEAQ (reference sequence). This CDR3 region has 14 residues.

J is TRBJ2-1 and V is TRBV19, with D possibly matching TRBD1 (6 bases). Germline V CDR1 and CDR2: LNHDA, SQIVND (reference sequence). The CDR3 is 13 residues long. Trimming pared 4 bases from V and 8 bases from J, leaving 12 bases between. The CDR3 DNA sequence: TGTGCCAGTAGTACCAAACAGGGAGATGAGCAGTTCTTC. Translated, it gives CASSTKQGDEQFF.

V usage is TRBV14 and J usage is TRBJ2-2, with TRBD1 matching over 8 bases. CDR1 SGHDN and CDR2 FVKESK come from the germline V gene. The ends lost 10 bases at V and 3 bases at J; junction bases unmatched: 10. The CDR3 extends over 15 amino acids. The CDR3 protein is CAIIPEQGDTGELFF. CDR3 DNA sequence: TGTGCCATCATCCCGGAACAGGGGGACACCGGGGAGCTGTTTTTT.

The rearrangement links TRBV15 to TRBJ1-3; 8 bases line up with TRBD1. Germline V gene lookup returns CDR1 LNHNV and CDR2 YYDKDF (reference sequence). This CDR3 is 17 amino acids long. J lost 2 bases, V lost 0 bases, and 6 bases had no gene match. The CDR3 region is CATSREQTGAPGNTIYF. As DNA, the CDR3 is TGTGCCACCAGCAGAGAACAGACAGGGGCTCCTGGAAACACCATATATTTT.

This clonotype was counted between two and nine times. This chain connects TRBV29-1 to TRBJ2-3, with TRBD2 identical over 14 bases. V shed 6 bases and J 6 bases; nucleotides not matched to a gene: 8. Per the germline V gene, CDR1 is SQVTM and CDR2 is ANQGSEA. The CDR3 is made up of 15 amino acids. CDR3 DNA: TGCAGCGTCGCCGGGACTAGCGGGAGAGGCGATACGCAGTATTTT. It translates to CSVAGTSGRGDTQYF.

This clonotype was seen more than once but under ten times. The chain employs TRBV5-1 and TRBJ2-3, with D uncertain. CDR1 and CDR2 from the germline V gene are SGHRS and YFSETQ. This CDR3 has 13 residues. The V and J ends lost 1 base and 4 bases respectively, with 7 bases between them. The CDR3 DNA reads TGCGCCAGCAGCTTGCAACAGTCAGATACGCAGTATTTT. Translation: CASSLQQSDTQYF.